The T cell receptor beta chain under discussion was sequenced for a study of brain T cells in children with intractable seizures. Surgery cases with the highest brain T cell transcript signatures were chosen for sequencing. Before surgery, patients took at least one anti-epileptic drug. The table came from immunoSEQ multiplex PCR; TCRdb's copy has only in-frame clones and leaves some out. In the table there are 110,000 or so clones, 94% of which are singletons. With 4 bases removed from V and 7 bases from J, the gap between germline ends came to 13 bases. This CDR3 has 13 residues. CDR1 and CDR2 (germline): MGHRA, YSYEKL.

The chain employs TRBV4-1 and TRBJ1-1; D remains ambiguous. The sequencing here drew on peripheral blood, taken at surgery. This clonotype was sampled from a boy less than two years old with hemimegalencephaly and intractable seizures. This chain's CDR3 is CASSRVVGNEAFF. For the CDR3, the DNA is TGCGCCAGCAGCCGGGTAGTAGGGAATGAAGCTTTCTTT.